This TCR beta chain originates from a study of human T cells and chemical hapten exposure. On the study more broadly: Weekly scalp doses of diphenylcyclopropenone were given to patients during the roughly 24-week study.

CDR1 and CDR2 from the germline V gene are LGHNA and YSLEER. The CDR3 loop spans 16 amino acids. V lost 1 base to trimming and J lost 6 bases; unmatched junction nucleotides: 7. This clonotype was found many times. TCRdb ran MiXCR on the RACE reads and lists one entry per CDR3 protein. This sample yields roughly 69,000 distinct CDR3 sequences, of which 9.5% to 11% are seen a single time; about 2% belongs to the top ten. The sample's time point: patch test 3, about 24 weeks after DPC sensitization. Treatment described: therapeutic diphenylcyclopropenone sensitization with weekly scalp DPC. The study enrolled 18 to 70-year-old alopecia patients suitable for DPC.

The sequence was obtained from a woman aged 25-40 years with alopecia areata. Some clones in this sample may be carry-over from other donors' samples. The sequencing here drew on whole blood, taken in connection with sensitization to the hapten diphenylcyclopropenone (DPC). This chain connects TRBV4-3 to TRBJ2-1, with 9 bases aligning to TRBD2. CDR3 in DNA: TGCGCCAGCAGCCAAGTGGCGGGAGGGTCGGGCAATGAGCAGTTCTTC. It specifies CASSQVAGGSGNEQFF.